The entry that follows covers one T cell receptor beta chain sequence. The antigen remains unidentified. TRB was amplified from about 260 ng of peripheral blood genomic DNA per sample. The CDR3 covers 12 residues. Germline V gene data show CDR1 as SGHVS and CDR2 as FNYEAQ. The data derive from a study of T cell clusters in autoimmune cytopenias. Study overall: TRB sequencing had a median around 52,000 reads and approximately 2,500 distinct clonotypes per sample.

Multiplex touch-down PCR amplified TRB using TRB-A and TRB-B pools in one tube. From its re-call of the multiplex PCR reads, TCRdb lists each CDR3 protein once, without DNA. The sample yields around 8,000 distinct CDR3 sequences, of which the top ten take up roughly 3%. Study-wide points: Primary autoimmune cytopenia patients appeared to lack physiological T cell clusters present in healthy donors. No experiment has yet validated the function of the T cell clusters defined in silico. TRB repertoire shifts in secondary cytopenia and chronic lymphocytic leukemia mostly reflected lymphoma, not autoimmunity.

Input material: peripheral blood. V is TRBV7-6 and J is TRBJ2-7; TCRdb's D gene call, TRBD1, goes unchecked for lack of DNA. The sequence derives from a human donor with an autoimmune cytopenia or autoimmune hepatitis (not recorded which). CDR3 sequence: CASSFPPGEQYF.